This is a list of T cell receptor beta chains from one sample in a study of cytomegalovirus exposure and HLA in healthy donors. The table came from immunoSEQ multiplex PCR; TCRdb's copy has only in-frame clones and leaves some out. The data contain roughly 86,000 clones, just over 70% of them singletons. What was sequenced was PBMCs. The receptors here all came from a man between 60 and 70 years old in good health and CMV-seronegative. The CDR3 runs from the conserved cysteine through the conserved F or W. D genes are given only for firm matches. The listing skips clone size in some rows; elsewhere it reads once, few, many or a size class.

TRBJ2-2 | . | TRBV6-4 | . | 16 | TGTGCCAGCAGTGAAGGAGCGGGTGGGAAGACCGGGGAGCTGTTTTTT | CASSEGAGGKTGELFF
TRBJ2-5 | . | TRBV2 | . | 10 | TGTGCCAGCTTAGCAGAGACCCAGTACTTC | CASLAETQYF
TRBJ1-5 | . | TRBV6-1 | few | 14 | TGTGCCAGCAGTGGGGCCTATAGCAATCAGCCCCAGCATTTT | CASSGAYSNQPQHF
TRBJ1-2 | . | TRBV6-6 | once | 15 | TGTGCCAGCAGTTACAGTGTCAGTACTAACTATGGCTACACCTTC | CASSYSVSTNYGYTF
TRBJ2-5 | TRBD2 | TRBV7-2 | . | 16 | TGTGCCAGCAGCTCCCGACTAGCGGGGGCGAAAGAGACCCAGTACTTC | CASSSRLAGAKETQYF
TRBJ2-7 | . | TRBV6-1 | . | 15 | TGTGCCAGCAGTTTGGGGCAGGGGATAACCTACGAGCAGTACTTC | CASSLGQGITYEQYF
TRBJ1-1 | . | TRBV30 | . | 15 | TGTGCCTGGAGTCTCCTACAGGGCCCCTCTGGCGAGGCTTTCTTT | CAWSLLQGPSGEAFF
TRBJ2-5 | TRBD1 | TRBV28 | . | 13 | TGTGCCAGCCTCGACAGGGTTGTCGAGACCCAGTACTTC | CASLDRVVETQYF
TRBJ2-7 | TRBD2 | TRBV19 | once | 15 | TGTGCCAGTAGCCACGGGACTAGCGGTTCCTACGAGCAGTACTTC | CASSHGTSGSYEQYF
TRBJ2-7 | TRBD1 | TRBV5-6 | once | 17 | TGTGCCAGCAGCTCCACGCCTACCGGGACAGGGGCCAACGAGCAGTCCTTC | CASSSTPTGTGANEQSF
TRBJ2-5 | TRBD2 | TRBV28 | . | 16 | TGTGCCAGCAGTCCGGAGACTAGCGGGTTCCAAGAGACCCAGTACTTC | CASSPETSGFQETQYF
TRBJ1-3 | TRBD1 | TRBV19 | few | 14 | TGTGCCAGTAGTATACAGGGGGCTGGAAACACCATATATTTT | CASSIQGAGNTIYF
TRBJ2-5 | TRBD1 | TRBV7-2 | few | 14 | TGTGCCAGCAGCCCTGAGGGGGCAGAAGAGACCCAGTACTTC | CASSPEGAEETQYF
TRBJ2-7 | . | TRBV6-1 | . | 16 | TGTGCCAGCAGTGAAGCAGGGAGGGGGGGGTCCTACGAGCAGTACTTC | CASSEAGRGGSYEQYF
TRBJ1-1 | . | TRBV7-2 | . | 15 | TGTGCCAGCAGCTTAGTGGGACAAACCGGAGGTGAAGCTTTCTTT | CASSLVGQTGGEAFF
TRBJ2-1 | . | TRBV6-6 | few | 12 | TGTGCCAGCAGTTACCCCCAGGGCGAGCAGTTCTTC | CASSYPQGEQFF
TRBJ2-5 | TRBD2 | TRBV7-7 | . | 16 | TGTGCCAGCAGCTTGGACGCGGGGGGATGGGGGGAGACCCAGTACTTC | CASSLDAGGWGETQYF
TRBJ2-5 | TRBD2 | TRBV13 | . | 17 | TGTGCCAGCAGCTTTGGGGCGGGAGGGCGTCAGCAAGAGACCCAGTACTTC | CASSFGAGGRQQETQYF
TRBJ2-1 | TRBD1 | TRBV18 | many | 14 | TGTGCCAGCTCACCAGAACAGGGGAGCGGTGAGCAGTTCTTC | CASSPEQGSGEQFF
TRBJ1-3 | . | TRBV7-2 | once | 16 | TGTGCCAGCAGCTTAGGAGGTACAGGTTCTGGAAACACCATATATTTT | CASSLGGTGSGNTIYF
TRBJ2-5 | . | TRBV18 | . | 14 | TGTGCCAGCTCATCAAGGACGGGACTAGAGACCCAGTACTTC | CASSSRTGLETQYF
TRBJ2-1 | TRBD2 | TRBV10-3 | few | 18 | TGTGCCATCAGTGAGTCTGGTGGCGGGAGGGCCATATCCGATGAGCAGTTCTTC | CAISESGGGRAISDEQFF